The 26 T cell receptor beta chains below were found in one sample sequenced in a study of CD8+CD57+ T cells in acquired aplastic anemia. Investigators profiled TCR beta VDJ and CDR3 from genomic DNA template. TCRdb re-analysed the reads in MiXCR, keeping a single row per CDR3 protein. Here the sample spans about 150,000 distinct CDR3 sequences, around half being singletons. Previously, flow cytometry had revealed CD8+CD57+ cell expansion in the patients chosen for sequencing. Sequences were obtained from sorted CD4+, CD8+, or CD8+CD57+ T cells (not recorded which) from PBMCs. The receptor source for this set is a human donor with aplastic anemia.

V usage is TRBV10-3 and J usage is TRBJ2-2; no firm D call. Germline CDR1 reads ENHRY; CDR2 reads SYGVKD. The CDR3 length is 16 residues. Trimming stripped 8 bases from V and 7 bases from J, with 23 bases between. Written as DNA, the CDR3 is TGTGCCATCGCGAGTGATAGACTGTCGCTCGTCGGGGAGCTGTTTTTT. Its translation is CAIASDRLSLVGELFF.

Comment on this clonotype: The CDR3 does not end in the conserved phenylalanine or tryptophan, so this is likely a read error. V gene TRBV12-5 combines with J gene TRBJ1-6; D call uncertain. Germline assignment: CDR1 LGHNT and CDR2 FRNRAP. V lost 1 base and J lost 0, with 10 bases in between. The CDR3 has 17 amino acids. The chain's CDR3 is CASGLGLASSYNSPLHL. The CDR3 DNA reads TGTGCTAGTGGTTTGGGCCTGGCGAGCTCCTATAATTCACCCCTCCACCTT.

In its sample, this clonotype was seen many times. J is TRBJ1-1 and V is TRBV5-6; no clear D. The ends were cut back, 6 bases at V and 0 bases at J, with 15 bases in the middle. The germline V gene has CDR1 SGHDT and CDR2 YYEEEE. The CDR3 runs to 15 residues. The CDR3 reads CASTRGQAMNTEAFF. CDR3 nucleotide sequence: TGTGCCAGCACCCGCGGGCAGGCCATGAACACTGAAGCTTTCTTT.

This sequence joins TRBV5-1 and TRBJ1-2; maybe TRBD1 (6 bases). With 0 bases removed from V and 8 bases from J, the gap between germline ends came to 14 bases. CDR3 length: 14 residues. Germline loops: CDR1 SGHRS, CDR2 YFSETQ. The CDR3 loop is CASSLAGDNRGYTF. The CDR3 coding sequence is TGCGCCAGCAGCTTGGCGGGGGACAACAGAGGCTACACCTTC.

The CDR3 protein is CATSRDSTGLKLFF. The CDR3 region has the DNA TGTGCCACCAGCAGAGATTCTACGGGGTTGAAACTGTTTTTT. This chain connects TRBV15 to TRBJ1-4; no definite D call. Germline CDR1 and CDR2: LNHNV and YYDKDF (reference sequence). The CDR3 covers 14 residues. V was pared by 0 bases and J by 11 bases, with 13 bases between.

This clonotype was counted at least ten times. This chain links TRBV10-3 with TRBJ2-1, with a tentative D call TRBD2 (5 bases). Per the germline V gene, CDR1 is ENHRY and CDR2 is SYGVKD. This CDR3 is 15 amino acids long. V shed 2 bases and J shed 5 bases, with 13 bases lying between them. The CDR3 loop reads CAISEDRRADNEQFF. The DNA for the CDR3 is TGTGCCATCAGTGAGGACCGGCGGGCTGACAATGAGCAGTTCTTC.

This clonotype occurred many times. This chain uses TRBV7-6 with TRBJ2-7; tentatively, D is TRBD1 or TRBD2 (6 bases each). CDR1 SGHVS and CDR2 FNYEAQ come from the germline V gene. The CDR3 contains 15 residues. The V end was cut by 5 bases, the J end by 4 bases, with 18 bases between. The CDR3 protein is CASSLKGGGGYEQYF. Here the CDR3 DNA reads TGTGCCAGCAGCCTCAAAGGGGGAGGAGGATACGAGCAGTACTTC.

V is TRBV7-3 and J is TRBJ2-5; D may correspond to TRBD1 or TRBD2 (7 bases each). The CDR3 runs to 15 residues. Germline CDR1 reads SGHTA; CDR2 reads FQGTGA. Trimming cost V 4 bases and J 3 bases, with 15 bases left between them. The CDR3 loop reads CASSSRQGGEETQYF. In nucleotides, the CDR3 is TGTGCCAGCAGCTCCAGACAGGGAGGGGAAGAGACCCAGTACTTC. Complete variable domain (other parts from reference TRBV7-3 and TRBJ2-5): GAGVSQTPSNKVTEKGKYVELRCDPISGHTALYWYRQSLGQGPEFLIYFQGTGAADDSGLPNDRFFAVRPEGSVSTLKIQRTERGDSAVYLCASSSRQGGEETQYFGPGTRLLVL.

This clonotype was seen many times. This sequence joins TRBV7-2 and TRBJ2-7, with TRBD1 matching 7 bases. CDR3 length: 15 residues. V trimming: 4 bases; J trimming: 2 bases; junction bases outside the gene matches: 8. Per germline, CDR1 SGHTA and CDR2 FQGNSA. The CDR3 here is CASSSSSGTAYEQYF. CDR3 nucleotide sequence: TGTGCCAGCAGCTCCTCATCCGGGACAGCCTACGAGCAGTACTTC. Combining the CDR3 with reference TRBV7-2 and TRBJ2-7 gives the whole variable domain GAGVSQSPSNKVTEKGKDVELRCDPISGHTALYWYRQSLGQGLEFLIYFQGNSAPDKSGLPSDRFSAERTGGSVSTLTIQRTQQEDSAVYLCASSSSSGTAYEQYFGPGTRLTVT.

In this sample, this clonotype turned up a few times. The chain uses TRBV29-1 and TRBJ2-7; D is ambiguous. V lost 4 bases, J lost 4 bases, and 11 bases lay in between. CDR1 and CDR2 (germline): SQVTM, ANQGSEA. This CDR3 spans 12 amino acids. CDR3 coding DNA: TGCAGCGTTGGGCAGGTCGCGTACGAGCAGTACTTC. Its protein product is CSVGQVAYEQYF.

V usage is TRBV9 and J usage is TRBJ1-1, with 7 bases aligning to TRBD1. In germline, CDR1 is SGDLS, CDR2 YYNGEE. After removal of 0 bases from V and 4 bases from J, the junction contained 6 bases not matched to a gene. This CDR3 has 15 amino acids. CDR3 region: CASSVGWQGGTEAFF. The CDR3, as DNA: TGTGCCAGCAGCGTAGGATGGCAGGGGGGCACTGAAGCTTTCTTT.

This clonotype was detected a few times. The chain carries TRBV29-1 and TRBJ2-2; possibly TRBD1 or TRBD2 for D (5 bases each). V lost 7 bases to trimming and J lost 1 base, with 10 bases between them. The CDR3 extends over 13 amino acids. The germline gives CDR1 SQVTM, CDR2 ANQGSEA. In nucleotides, the CDR3 is TGCAGCGCCGGGACGAGGAACACCGGGGAGCTGTTTTTT. It is translated as CSAGTRNTGELFF.

This clonotype appeared a few times. This sequence may be a read error, since a much larger clone differs from it by one base. The genes are TRBV25-1 and TRBJ2-7, with TRBD1 as a possible D gene (5 bases). The CDR3 consists of 16 residues. V was trimmed by 2 bases and J by 3 bases, leaving 17 bases between them. The germline V gene encodes CDR1 MGHDK and CDR2 SYGVNS. CDR3 nucleotides: TGTGCCAGCAGTGAAGGTGGTGACAGTGACTTCTACGAGCAGTACTTC. Translated, it gives CASSEGGDSDFYEQYF.

A remark on this clonotype: One end of the junction does not line up with germline, which may come from a read error. The chain uses TRBV6-2 or TRBV6-3 and TRBJ2-5; either TRBD1 or TRBD2 may supply D (5 bases each). Per the germline V gene, CDR1 is MNHEY and CDR2 is SVGEGT. This CDR3 is built from 15 residues. The CDR3 sequence: CASGRLGDLQETQYF. The CDR3 DNA sequence: TGTGCCAGCGGACGACTGGGGGACCTTCAAGAGACTCAGTACTTC.

This clonotype was seen at least ten times. V gene TRBV5-1 combines with J gene TRBJ2-1; 7 bases fit TRBD2. CDR1 is SGHRS, CDR2 YFSETQ, per germline. The V gene end was trimmed by 4 bases and the J gene end by 2 bases; junction bases not matched to a gene: 6. The CDR3 covers 15 residues. The CDR3 bases are TGCGCCAGCAGCAACGGACTAGTTACCTACAATGAGCAGTTCTTC. Protein: CASSNGLVTYNEQFF.

As concerns this clonotype: A much larger clone differs from this one at a single base, so this may be a read error. The chain combines TRBV6-5 with TRBJ1-2; 7 bases align to TRBD1. CDR3 length: 14 residues. Looked up from germline, CDR1 is MNHEY and CDR2 is SVGAGI. V was clipped by 4 bases and J by 6 bases; unmatched bases: 8. The CDR3 DNA reads as TGTGCCAGCAGTTGCCTACCCGACAGGGATGGCTACACCTTC. The encoded protein is CASSCLPDRDGYTF.

This clonotype was seen many times. This rearrangement joins TRBV9 to TRBJ2-7; D remains ambiguous. CDR1 is SGDLS and CDR2 is YYNGEE in the germline V gene. V lost 0 bases and J 2 bases, leaving 9 bases between the germline ends. The CDR3 sequence is 14 residues long. Here the CDR3 DNA reads TGTGCCAGCAGCGTAGGCGGCAGGACCTACGAGCAGTACTTC. This gives the protein CASSVGGRTYEQYF.

V usage is TRBV15 and J usage is TRBJ2-5; 9 bases fit TRBD1. J lost 5 bases, V lost 4 bases, and 8 bases had no gene match. Germline CDR1 and CDR2: LNHNV and YYDKDF (reference sequence). The CDR3 consists of 15 residues. CDR3 DNA: TGTGCCACCAGCAAAACAGGGGGCGTCGGGGAGACCCAGTACTTC. This sequence encodes CATSKTGGVGETQYF.

This clonotype was detected many times. V usage is TRBV19 and J usage is TRBJ1-1; no definite D call. Germline assignment: CDR1 LNHDA and CDR2 SQIVND (reference sequence). The CDR3 sequence is 13 residues long. Trimming pared 1 base from V and 1 base from J, leaving 4 bases between. The CDR3 DNA reads TGTGCCAGTAGTATAGGCCCGAACACTGAAGCTTTCTTT. It encodes CASSIGPNTEAFF.

The V and J genes are TRBV9 and TRBJ2-1; 8 nucleotides agree with TRBD1. The CDR3 contains 15 residues. Germline values: CDR1 SGDLS, CDR2 YYNGEE. The V segment lost 5 bases and the J segment 4 bases; nucleotides outside the gene matches: 8. The CDR3 loop is CASSATGERYNEQFF. The CDR3 DNA sequence: TGTGCCAGCAGTGCGACAGGGGAGCGGTACAATGAGCAGTTCTTC.

In nucleotides, the CDR3 is TGTGCCACCAGTGGCTTAGGTAGCTCTGGGGCCAACGTCCTGACTTTC. Translating it yields CATSGLGSSGANVLTF. The chain couples TRBV24-1 to TRBJ2-6; no definite D call. V lost 5 bases, J lost 0 bases, and 10 bases lay in between. Germline-derived CDR1 and CDR2 are KGHDR and SFDVKD. The CDR3 is 16 amino acids.

Comment on this clonotype: A junction end diverges from the germline sequence, so it may reflect a read error. The chain employs TRBV18 and TRBJ1-6; possible D gene TRBD1, 5 bases. The CDR3 length is 14 residues. Germline assignment: CDR1 KGHSH and CDR2 LQKENI. The CDR3 nucleotides read TGTGCCAGCTCACAGGGAGTGGGGGATTCGCCCCTCCACTTT. Amino acids: CASSQGVGDSPLHF.

CDR3 region: CASSEPLDSGTISYEQYF. The DNA of the CDR3 is TGTGCCAGCAGTGAGCCTCTGGACTCGGGCACAATTTCCTACGAGCAGTACTTC. The rearrangement joins TRBV2 to TRBJ2-7; perhaps TRBD2 as D (5 bases). Between the trimmed V and J ends, which lost 3 bases and 1 base, there was a span of 22 bases. The CDR3 spans 18 residues. Germline V gene sequence: CDR1 SNHLY, CDR2 FYNNEI.

The chain uses TRBV19 and TRBJ2-6, with D possibly TRBD1 on 8 matching bases. The CDR3 runs to 15 residues. The V gene lost 7 bases and the J gene lost 2 bases, with 12 bases spanning the gap. Per the germline V gene, CDR1 is LNHDA and CDR2 is SQIVND (reference sequence). The DNA for the CDR3 is TGTGCCAGTAACAGGGGGGGACCTGGGGCCAACGTCCTGACTTTC. Translating it yields CASNRGGPGANVLTF.

This clonotype was seen repeatedly, ten times or more. The chain recombines TRBV7-6 with TRBJ2-5, with D perhaps TRBD2 (5 bases). This CDR3 is 14 amino acids long. Germline V gene data show CDR1 as SGHVS and CDR2 as FNYEAQ. The germline V and J ends were trimmed by 1 base and 1 base, with 7 bases remaining between them. This CDR3 reads CASSLGGIQETQYF. CDR3 bases: TGTGCCAGCAGCTTAGGAGGGATCCAAGAGACCCAGTACTTC.

The chain recombines TRBV7-2 with TRBJ2-5, with 11 bases that match TRBD2. Germline V lookup: CDR1 SGHTA, CDR2 FQGNSA. V trimming: 5 bases; J trimming: 1 base; junction bases outside the gene matches: 6. The CDR3 consists of 16 residues. The CDR3 region is CASSGSGGAAQETQYF. The CDR3 DNA sequence: TGTGCCAGCAGCGGTAGCGGGGGGGCGGCCCAAGAGACCCAGTACTTC.